A selection of T cell receptor beta chains follows, all from one sample in a study of CD8+ T cells in alopecia areata. The repertoire was sequenced with immunoSEQ multiplex PCR; TCRdb's copy has only in-frame clones and lacks some. The sample records 110,000 to 150,000 clones, about 60% being singletons. This specimen was CD4+ T cells sorted from blood, taken at week 0. These receptors all come from a human donor with alopecia areata. CDR3s include the opening cysteine and the closing phenylalanine or tryptophan. A D gene is named only where the DNA matches it firmly. Size is stated for part of the rows, as once, few or many counts, or as a class when the clone is expanded.

clone size,V gene,D gene,J gene,CDR3 protein,CDR3 DNA
NA,TRBV7-8,NA,TRBJ2-3,CASSRRRTDDTQYF,TGTGCCAGCAGCCGCCGGAGGACAGACGATACGCAGTATTTT
NA,TRBV11-2,NA,TRBJ1-1,CASSFSAGTEAFF,TGTGCCAGCAGCTTTTCAGCGGGAACTGAAGCTTTCTTT
NA,TRBV7-9,NA,TRBJ1-1,CATTTVGRVTEAFF,TGTGCCACCACAACCGTAGGGAGGGTTACTGAAGCTTTCTTT
NA,TRBV30,NA,TRBJ1-6,CAWSVQGTHNSPLHF,TGTGCCTGGAGTGTACAAGGAACTCATAATTCACCCCTCCACTTT
NA,TRBV7-9,NA,TRBJ1-4,CASSSGTTAPGKLFF,TGTGCCAGCAGCTCCGGGACAACGGCCCCCGGAAAACTGTTTTTT
NA,TRBV2,TRBD1,TRBJ1-2,CASSDRDRRRYGYTF,TGTGCCAGCAGTGACCGGGACAGGCGCCGCTATGGCTACACCTTC
NA,TRBV7-3,TRBD1,TRBJ2-5,CASSLNGQGLETQYF,TGTGCCAGCAGCTTAAACGGACAGGGTTTGGAGACCCAGTACTTC
few,TRBV4-1,NA,TRBJ2-5,CASSLSGVKTETQYF,TGCGCCAGCAGCCTATCCGGGGTCAAAACGGAGACCCAGTACTTC
NA,TRBV9,NA,TRBJ2-2,CASGANTGELFF,TGTGCCAGTGGGGCCAACACCGGGGAGCTGTTTTTT
NA,TRBV29-1,NA,TRBJ2-2,CSVVWTVTGELFF,TGCAGCGTTGTATGGACAGTTACCGGGGAGCTGTTTTTT
NA,TRBV4-2,TRBD2,TRBJ2-1,CASSLLGTTRNEQFF,TGTGCCAGCAGCCTATTGGGGACTACACGGAATGAGCAGTTCTTC
NA,TRBV7-2,TRBD1,TRBJ1-1,CASSPRQGANTEAFF,TGTGCCAGCAGCCCTAGACAGGGGGCCAACACTGAAGCTTTCTTT
NA,TRBV29-1,NA,TRBJ1-1,CSVSGGFTEAFF,TGCAGCGTCTCTGGGGGGTTCACTGAAGCTTTCTTT
NA,TRBV5-6,NA,TRBJ2-5,CASQLKGKGETQYF,TGTGCCAGCCAACTTAAGGGGAAGGGGGAGACCCAGTACTTC
NA,TRBV7-2,TRBD1,TRBJ2-7,CASSSRQGGYEQYF,TGTGCCAGCAGCTCCCGACAGGGTGGCTACGAGCAGTACTTC
NA,TRBV4-2,TRBD2,TRBJ2-3,CASSPSGGAGDTQYF,TGTGCCAGCAGCCCTAGCGGGGGGGCCGGGGATACGCAGTATTTT
NA,TRBV29-1,TRBD2,TRBJ2-3,CSARTSGESTDTQYF,TGCAGCGCAAGGACTAGCGGGGAAAGCACAGATACGCAGTATTTT
few,TRBV5-1,NA,TRBJ2-1,CASSPGVPPYNEQFF,TGCGCCAGCAGCCCAGGGGTCCCGCCATACAATGAGCAGTTCTTC
few,TRBV27,TRBD1,TRBJ1-2,CASRGDREDYGYTF,TGTGCCAGCAGGGGGGACAGGGAGGACTATGGCTACACCTTC
NA,TRBV6-5,NA,TRBJ2-7,CASRYSLRAGYEQYF,TGTGCCAGCAGGTACTCTCTCAGGGCGGGATACGAGCAGTACTTC
few,TRBV19,TRBD1,TRBJ1-6,CASSWALQGASPLHF,TGTGCCAGTAGTTGGGCCTTACAGGGGGCATCACCCCTCCACTTT
NA,TRBV25-1,NA,TRBJ1-1,CASSDTVNTEAFF,TGTGCCAGCAGTGACACCGTGAACACTGAAGCTTTCTTT
few,TRBV2,TRBD1,TRBJ1-2,CASTDRGRYTF,TGTGCCAGCACGGACAGGGGACGCTACACCTTC
NA,TRBV7-2,NA,TRBJ1-5,CASSLDLQPQHF,TGTGCCAGCAGCTTAGACCTCCAGCCCCAGCATTTT
NA,TRBV4-1,NA,TRBJ1-2,CASSQGARGRRGYTF,TGCGCCAGCAGCCAAGGGGCGCGGGGCCGTAGGGGCTACACCTTC
NA,TRBV30,NA,TRBJ1-5,CAWSVYGSQPQHF,TGTGCCTGGAGTGTATATGGTAGTCAGCCCCAGCATTTT